At least ten counts were recorded for the clone carrying this TCR beta chain. Every donor provided one heparinised blood draw, which averaged approximately 100 mL. The CDR3 spans 10 residues. Deletions cut 7 bases from V and 8 bases from J, with 11 bases between. Germline V gene data show CDR1 as SQVTM and CDR2 as ANQGSEA. Reverse transcription of all isolated RNA meant that expressed TCRB transcripts were sequenced. Sequenced naive, central memory and regulatory T cell samples produced an average of around 3.8 million reads. Repertoires were generated with immunoSEQ multiplex PCR, while TCRdb's copy carries only in-frame clones and drops some. The sample carries roughly 450,000 clones, about 15% recorded once. The sample originates from a study of beta chain features in type 1 diabetes. Study summary: The samples had 85 million to 130 million sorted cells examined in all.

This TCR came from a man aged 30 to 45 in good health. V usage is TRBV29-1 and J usage is TRBJ1-1, with a tentative D call TRBD1 (6 bases). Sequenced sample: naive CD4+ T cells from blood. The CDR3, as DNA: TGCAGCGCCCGGGACAACGAAGCTTTCTTT. The encoded protein is CSARDNEAFF.